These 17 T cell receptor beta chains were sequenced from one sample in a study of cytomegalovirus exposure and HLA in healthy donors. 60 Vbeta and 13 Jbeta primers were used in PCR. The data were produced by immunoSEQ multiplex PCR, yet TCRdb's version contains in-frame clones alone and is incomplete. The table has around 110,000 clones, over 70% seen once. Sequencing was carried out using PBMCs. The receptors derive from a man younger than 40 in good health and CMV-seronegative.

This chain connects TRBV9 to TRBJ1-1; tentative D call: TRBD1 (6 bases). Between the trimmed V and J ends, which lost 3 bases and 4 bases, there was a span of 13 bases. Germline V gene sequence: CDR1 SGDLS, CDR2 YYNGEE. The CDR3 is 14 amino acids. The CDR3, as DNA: TGTGCCAGCAGCGGAAAGCAGGGGCTCACTGAAGCTTTCTTT. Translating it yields CASSGKQGLTEAFF.

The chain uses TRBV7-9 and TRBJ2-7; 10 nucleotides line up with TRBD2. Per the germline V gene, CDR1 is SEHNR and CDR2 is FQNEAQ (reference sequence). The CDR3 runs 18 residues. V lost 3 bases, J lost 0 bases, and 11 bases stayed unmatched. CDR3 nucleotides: TGTGCCAGCAGCTTGTGGACTAGCGGAGCCATTACCTCCTACGAGCAGTACTTC. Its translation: CASSLWTSGAITSYEQYF.

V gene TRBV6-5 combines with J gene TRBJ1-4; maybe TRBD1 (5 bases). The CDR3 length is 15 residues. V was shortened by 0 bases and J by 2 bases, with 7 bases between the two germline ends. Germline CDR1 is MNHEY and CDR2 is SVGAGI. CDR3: CASSYSGGTNEKLFF. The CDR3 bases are TGTGCCAGCAGTTACTCGGGGGGGACTAATGAAAAACTGTTTTTT.

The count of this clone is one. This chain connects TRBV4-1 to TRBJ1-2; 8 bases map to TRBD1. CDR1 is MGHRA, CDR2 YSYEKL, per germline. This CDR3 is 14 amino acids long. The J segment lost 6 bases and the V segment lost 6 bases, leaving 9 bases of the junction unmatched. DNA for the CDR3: TGCGCCAGCAGTCCCAGGACAGGGCTGGATGGCTACACCTTC. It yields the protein CASSPRTGLDGYTF.

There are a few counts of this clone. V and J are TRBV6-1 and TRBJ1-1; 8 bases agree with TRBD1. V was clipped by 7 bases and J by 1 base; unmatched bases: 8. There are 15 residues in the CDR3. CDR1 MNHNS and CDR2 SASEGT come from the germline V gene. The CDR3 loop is CASIAGGARNTEAFF. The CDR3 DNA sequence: TGTGCCAGCATAGCAGGGGGCGCAAGGAACACTGAAGCTTTCTTT.

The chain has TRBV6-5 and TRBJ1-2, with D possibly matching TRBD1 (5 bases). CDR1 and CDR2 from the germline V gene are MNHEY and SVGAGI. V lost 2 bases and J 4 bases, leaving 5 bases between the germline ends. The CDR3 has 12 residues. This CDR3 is CASSYRGYGYTF. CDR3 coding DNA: TGTGCCAGCAGTTACAGGGGCTATGGCTACACCTTC.

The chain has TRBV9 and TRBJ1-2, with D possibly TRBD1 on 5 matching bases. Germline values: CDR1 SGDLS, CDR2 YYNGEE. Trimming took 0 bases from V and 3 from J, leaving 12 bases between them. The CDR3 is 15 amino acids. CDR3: CASSVVAGSDYGYTF. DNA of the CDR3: TGTGCCAGCAGCGTAGTGGCAGGGTCGGACTATGGCTACACCTTC.

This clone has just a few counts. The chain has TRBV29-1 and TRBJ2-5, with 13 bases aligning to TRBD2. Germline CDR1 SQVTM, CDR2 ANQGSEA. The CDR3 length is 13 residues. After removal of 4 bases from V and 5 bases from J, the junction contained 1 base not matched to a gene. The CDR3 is CSVGLAGGETQYF. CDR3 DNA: TGCAGCGTTGGACTAGCGGGAGGCGAGACCCAGTACTTC.

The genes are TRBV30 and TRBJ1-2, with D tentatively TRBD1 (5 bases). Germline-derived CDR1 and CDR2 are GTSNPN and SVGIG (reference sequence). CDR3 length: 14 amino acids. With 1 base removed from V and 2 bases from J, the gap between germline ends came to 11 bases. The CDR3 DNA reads TGTGCCTGGAGTGCCCAGACAGCCAACTATGGCTACACCTTC. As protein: CAWSAQTANYGYTF.

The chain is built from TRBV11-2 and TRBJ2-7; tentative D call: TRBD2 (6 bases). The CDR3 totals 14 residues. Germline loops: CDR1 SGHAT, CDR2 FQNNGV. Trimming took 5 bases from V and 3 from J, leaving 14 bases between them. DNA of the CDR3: TGTGCCAGCAGCCTGGGTGGGCGGGGCTACGAGCAGTACTTC. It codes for CASSLGGRGYEQYF. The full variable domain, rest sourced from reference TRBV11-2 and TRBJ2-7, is EAGVAQSPRYKIIEKRQSVAFWCNPISGHATLYWYQQILGQGPKLLIQFQNNGVVDDSQLPKDRFSAERLKGVDSTLKIQPAKLEDSAVYLCASSLGGRGYEQYFGPGTRLTVT.

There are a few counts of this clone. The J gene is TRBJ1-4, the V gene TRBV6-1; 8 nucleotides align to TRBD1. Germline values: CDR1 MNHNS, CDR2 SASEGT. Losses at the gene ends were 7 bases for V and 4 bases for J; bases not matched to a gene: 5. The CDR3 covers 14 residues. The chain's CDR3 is CASIMDRVNEKLFF. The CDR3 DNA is TGTGCCAGCATAATGGACAGGGTTAATGAAAAACTGTTTTTT.

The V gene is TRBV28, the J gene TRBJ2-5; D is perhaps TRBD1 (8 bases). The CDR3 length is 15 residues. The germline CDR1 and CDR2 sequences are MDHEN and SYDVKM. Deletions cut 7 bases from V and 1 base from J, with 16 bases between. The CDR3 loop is CASTNRGGLQETQYF. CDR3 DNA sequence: TGTGCCAGCACAAACAGGGGGGGACTCCAAGAGACCCAGTACTTC.

The CDR3 DNA reads TGTGCCTGGAATACAGGGTACACTGAAGCTTTCTTT. Amino acid sequence: CAWNTGYTEAFF. The gene calls are TRBV30 and TRBJ1-1; D might be TRBD1 (6 bases). The CDR3 is 12 residues long. Germline values: CDR1 GTSNPN, CDR2 SVGIG (reference sequence). Trimming took 4 bases from V and 3 from J, leaving 9 bases between them.

The CDR3 reads CASSLLQGGGYTF. Written as DNA, the CDR3 is TGTGCCAGCAGTTTATTACAGGGGGGTGGCTACACCTTC. The chain carries TRBV27 and TRBJ1-2, with 8 bases identical to TRBD1. The CDR3 extends over 13 amino acids. Germline CDR1 MNHEY, CDR2 SMNVEV (reference sequence). The V gene end was trimmed by 1 base and the J gene end by 7 bases; junction bases not matched to a gene: 2.

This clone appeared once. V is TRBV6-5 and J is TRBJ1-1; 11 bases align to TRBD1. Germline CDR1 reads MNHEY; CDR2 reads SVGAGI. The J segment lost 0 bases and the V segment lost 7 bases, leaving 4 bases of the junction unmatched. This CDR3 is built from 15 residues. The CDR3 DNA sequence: TGTGCCAGCAAAAGGACAGGGGGCGTGAACACTGAAGCTTTCTTT. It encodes CASKRTGGVNTEAFF.

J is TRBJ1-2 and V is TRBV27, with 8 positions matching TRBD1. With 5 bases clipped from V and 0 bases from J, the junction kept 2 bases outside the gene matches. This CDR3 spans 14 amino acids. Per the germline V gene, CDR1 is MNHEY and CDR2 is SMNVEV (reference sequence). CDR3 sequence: CASSRQGTNYGYTF. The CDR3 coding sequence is TGTGCCAGCAGTCGACAGGGGACTAACTATGGCTACACCTTC.

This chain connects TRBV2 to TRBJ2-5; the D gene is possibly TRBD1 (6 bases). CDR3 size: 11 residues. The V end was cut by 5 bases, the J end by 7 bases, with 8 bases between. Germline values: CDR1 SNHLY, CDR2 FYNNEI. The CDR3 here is CASSLGGTQYF. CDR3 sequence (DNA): TGTGCCAGCAGTTTAGGGGGGACCCAGTACTTC.